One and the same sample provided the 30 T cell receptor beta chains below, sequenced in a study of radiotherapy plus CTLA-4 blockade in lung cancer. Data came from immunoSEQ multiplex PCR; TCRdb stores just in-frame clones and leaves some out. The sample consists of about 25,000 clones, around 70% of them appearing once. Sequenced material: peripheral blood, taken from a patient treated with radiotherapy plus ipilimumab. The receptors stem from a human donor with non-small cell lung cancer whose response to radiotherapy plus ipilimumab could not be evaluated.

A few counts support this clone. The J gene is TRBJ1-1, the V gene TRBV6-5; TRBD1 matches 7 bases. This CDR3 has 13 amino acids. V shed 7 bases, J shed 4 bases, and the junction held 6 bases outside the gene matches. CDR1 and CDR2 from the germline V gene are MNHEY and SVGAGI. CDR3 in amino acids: CASNKQGSTEAFF. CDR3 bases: TGTGCCAGCAACAAACAGGGGTCCACTGAAGCTTTCTTT.

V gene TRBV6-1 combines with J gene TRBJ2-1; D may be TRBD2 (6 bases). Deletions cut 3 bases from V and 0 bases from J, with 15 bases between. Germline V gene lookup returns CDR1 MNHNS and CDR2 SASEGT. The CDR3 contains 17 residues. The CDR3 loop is CASSDVRLGDSYNEQFF. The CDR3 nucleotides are TGTGCCAGCAGTGACGTCCGACTAGGGGACTCCTACAATGAGCAGTTCTTC.

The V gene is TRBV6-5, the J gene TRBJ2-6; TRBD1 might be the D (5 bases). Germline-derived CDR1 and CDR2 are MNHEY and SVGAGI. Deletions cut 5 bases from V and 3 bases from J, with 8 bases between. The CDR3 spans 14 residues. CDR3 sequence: CASSTGIGANVLTF. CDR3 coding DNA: TGTGCCAGCAGTACAGGAATTGGGGCCAACGTCCTGACTTTC.

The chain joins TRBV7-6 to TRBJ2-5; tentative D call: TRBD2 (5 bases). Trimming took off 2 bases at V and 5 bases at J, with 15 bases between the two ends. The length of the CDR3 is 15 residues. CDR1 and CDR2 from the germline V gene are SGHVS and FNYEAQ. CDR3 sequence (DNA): TGTGCCAGCAGCTTAAGGCAGCGCGGGCAGGAGACCCAGTACTTC. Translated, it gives CASSLRQRGQETQYF.

CDR3: CASSLAAASGSRADTQYF. Here the CDR3 DNA reads TGTGCCAGCAGCTTGGCCGCGGCTAGCGGGAGTAGGGCAGATACGCAGTATTTT. The chain uses TRBV5-6 and TRBJ2-3; 10 bases line up with TRBD2. CDR1 and CDR2 from the germline V gene are SGHDT and YYEEEE. V was clipped by 0 bases and J by 4 bases; unmatched bases: 11. The CDR3 covers 18 residues.

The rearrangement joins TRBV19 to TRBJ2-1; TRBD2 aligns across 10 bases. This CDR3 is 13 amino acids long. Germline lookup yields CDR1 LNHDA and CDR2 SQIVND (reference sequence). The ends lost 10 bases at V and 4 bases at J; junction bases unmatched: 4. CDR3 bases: TGTGCCACAAGGACTAGCGGATACAATGAGCAGTTCTTC. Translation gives CATRTSGYNEQFF.

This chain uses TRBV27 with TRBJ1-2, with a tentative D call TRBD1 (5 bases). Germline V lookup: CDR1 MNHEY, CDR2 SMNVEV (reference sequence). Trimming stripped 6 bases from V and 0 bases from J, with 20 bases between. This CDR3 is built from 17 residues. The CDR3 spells CASSIRSGGGANYGYTF. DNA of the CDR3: TGTGCCAGCAGCATTAGGTCCGGGGGGGGAGCTAACTATGGCTACACCTTC.

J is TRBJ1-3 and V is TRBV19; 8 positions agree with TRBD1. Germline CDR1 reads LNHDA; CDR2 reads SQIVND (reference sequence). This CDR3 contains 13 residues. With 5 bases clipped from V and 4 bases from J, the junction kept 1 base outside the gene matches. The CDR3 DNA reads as TGTGCCAGTAGTGGGGACAGGGGAAACACCATATATTTT. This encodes CASSGDRGNTIYF.

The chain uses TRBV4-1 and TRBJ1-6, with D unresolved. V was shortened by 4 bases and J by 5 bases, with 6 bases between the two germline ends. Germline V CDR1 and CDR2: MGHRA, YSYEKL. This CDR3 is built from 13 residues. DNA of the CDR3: TGCGCCAGCAGCCGGTCGGATAATTCACCCCTCCACTTT. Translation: CASSRSDNSPLHF.

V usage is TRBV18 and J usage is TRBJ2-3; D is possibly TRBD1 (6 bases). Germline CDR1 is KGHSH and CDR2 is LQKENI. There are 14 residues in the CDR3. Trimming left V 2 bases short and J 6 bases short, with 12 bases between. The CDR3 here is CASSPWGQKDTQYF. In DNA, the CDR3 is TGTGCCAGCTCACCATGGGGGCAGAAGGATACGCAGTATTTT.

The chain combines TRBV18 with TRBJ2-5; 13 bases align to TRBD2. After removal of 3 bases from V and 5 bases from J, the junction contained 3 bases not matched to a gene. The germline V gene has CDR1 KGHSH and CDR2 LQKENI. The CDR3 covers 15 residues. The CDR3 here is CASSPRTSGSETQYF. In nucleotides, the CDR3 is TGTGCCAGCTCACCGCGGACTAGCGGGAGCGAGACCCAGTACTTC.

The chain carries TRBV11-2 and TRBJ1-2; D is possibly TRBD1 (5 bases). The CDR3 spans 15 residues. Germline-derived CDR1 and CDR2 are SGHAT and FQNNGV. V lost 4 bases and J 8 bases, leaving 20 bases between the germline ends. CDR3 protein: CASSSRLGGVEGYTF. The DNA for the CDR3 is TGTGCCAGCAGCTCCCGGTTGGGGGGAGTAGAGGGCTACACCTTC.

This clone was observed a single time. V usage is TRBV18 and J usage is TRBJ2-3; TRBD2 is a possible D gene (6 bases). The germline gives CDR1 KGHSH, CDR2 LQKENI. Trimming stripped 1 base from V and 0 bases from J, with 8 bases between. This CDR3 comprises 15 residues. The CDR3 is CASSPLADSTDTQYF. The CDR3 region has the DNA TGTGCCAGCTCACCACTAGCGGACAGCACAGATACGCAGTATTTT.

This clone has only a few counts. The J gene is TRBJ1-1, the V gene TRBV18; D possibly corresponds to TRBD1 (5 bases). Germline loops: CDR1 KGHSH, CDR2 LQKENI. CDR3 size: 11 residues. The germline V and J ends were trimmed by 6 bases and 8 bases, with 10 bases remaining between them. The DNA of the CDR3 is TGTGCCAGCTCTTCGGGGGACGAAGCTTTCTTT. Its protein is CASSSGDEAFF. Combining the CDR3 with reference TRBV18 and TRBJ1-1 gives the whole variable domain NAGVMQNPRHLVRRRGQEARLRCSPMKGHSHVYWYRQLPEEGLKFMVYLQKENIIDESGMPKERFSAEFPKEGPSILRIQQVVRGDSAAYFCASSSGDEAFFGQGTRLTVV.

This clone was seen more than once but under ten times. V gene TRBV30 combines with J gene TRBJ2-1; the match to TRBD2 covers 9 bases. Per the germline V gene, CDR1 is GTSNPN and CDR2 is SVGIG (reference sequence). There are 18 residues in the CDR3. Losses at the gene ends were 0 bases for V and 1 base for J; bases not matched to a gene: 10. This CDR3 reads CAWSVAWGSGRSYNEQFF. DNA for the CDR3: TGTGCCTGGAGTGTCGCTTGGGGGAGCGGGAGGTCCTACAATGAGCAGTTCTTC.

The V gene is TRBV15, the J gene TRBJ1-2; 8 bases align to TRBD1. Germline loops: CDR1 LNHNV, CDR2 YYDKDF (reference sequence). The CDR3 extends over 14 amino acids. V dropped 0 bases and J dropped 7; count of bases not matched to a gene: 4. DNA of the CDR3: TGTGCCACCAGCAGAGATATGACAGGGGTTGGCTACACCTTC. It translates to CATSRDMTGVGYTF.

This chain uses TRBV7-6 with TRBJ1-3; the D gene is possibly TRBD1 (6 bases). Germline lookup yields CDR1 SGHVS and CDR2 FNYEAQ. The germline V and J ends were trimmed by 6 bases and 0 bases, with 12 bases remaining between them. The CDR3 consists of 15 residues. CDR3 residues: CASRTGHHSGNTIYF. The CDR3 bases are TGTGCCAGCAGAACGGGACACCACTCTGGAAACACCATATATTTT.

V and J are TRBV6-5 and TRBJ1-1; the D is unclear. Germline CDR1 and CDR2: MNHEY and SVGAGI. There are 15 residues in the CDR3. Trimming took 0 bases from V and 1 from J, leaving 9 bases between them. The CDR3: CASSYSTRSNTEAFF. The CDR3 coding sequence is TGTGCCAGCAGTTACTCGACGCGGTCGAACACTGAAGCTTTCTTT.

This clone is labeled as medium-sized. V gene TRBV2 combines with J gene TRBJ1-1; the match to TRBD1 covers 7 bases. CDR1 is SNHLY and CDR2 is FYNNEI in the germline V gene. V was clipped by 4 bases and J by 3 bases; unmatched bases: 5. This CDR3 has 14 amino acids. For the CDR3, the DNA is TGTGCCAGCAGTGCTGAGGGGGCGGACACTGAAGCTTTCTTT. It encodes CASSAEGADTEAFF.

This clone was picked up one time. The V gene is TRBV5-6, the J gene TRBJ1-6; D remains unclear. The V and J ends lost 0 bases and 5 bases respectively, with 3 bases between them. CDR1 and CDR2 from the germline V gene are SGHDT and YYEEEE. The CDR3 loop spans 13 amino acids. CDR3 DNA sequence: TGTGCCAGCAGCTTGGCCGATAATTCACCCCTCCACTTT. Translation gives CASSLADNSPLHF.

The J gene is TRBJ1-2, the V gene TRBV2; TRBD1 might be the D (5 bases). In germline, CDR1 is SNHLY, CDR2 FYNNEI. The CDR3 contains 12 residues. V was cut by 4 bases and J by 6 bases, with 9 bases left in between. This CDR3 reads CASSVQAHGYTF. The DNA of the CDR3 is TGTGCCAGCAGTGTACAGGCCCATGGCTACACCTTC.

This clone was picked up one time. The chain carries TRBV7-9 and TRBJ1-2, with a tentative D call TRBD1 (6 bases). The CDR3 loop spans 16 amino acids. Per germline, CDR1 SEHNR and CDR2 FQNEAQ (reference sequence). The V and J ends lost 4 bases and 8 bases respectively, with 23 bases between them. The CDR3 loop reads CASSSLIGPQGSGYTF. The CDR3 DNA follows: TGTGCCAGCAGCTCCCTTATAGGCCCCCAGGGGAGCGGCTACACCTTC.

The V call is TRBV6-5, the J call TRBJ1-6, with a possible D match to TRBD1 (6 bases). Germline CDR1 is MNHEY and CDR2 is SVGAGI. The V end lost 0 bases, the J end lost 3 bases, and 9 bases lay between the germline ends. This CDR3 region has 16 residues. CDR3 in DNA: TGTGCCAGCAGTTACTCGGACAGAAACTATAATTCACCCCTCCACTTT. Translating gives CASSYSDRNYNSPLHF.

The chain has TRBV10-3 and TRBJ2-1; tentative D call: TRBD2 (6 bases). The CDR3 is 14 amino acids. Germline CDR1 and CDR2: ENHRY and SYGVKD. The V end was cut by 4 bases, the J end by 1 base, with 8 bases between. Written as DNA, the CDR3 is TGTGCCATCAGTGTGGAGGGATCCTACAATGAGCAGTTCTTC. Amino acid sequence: CAISVEGSYNEQFF.

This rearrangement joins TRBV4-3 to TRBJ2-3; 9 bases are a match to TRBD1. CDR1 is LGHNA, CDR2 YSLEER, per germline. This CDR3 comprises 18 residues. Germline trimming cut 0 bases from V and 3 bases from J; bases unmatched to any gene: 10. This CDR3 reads CASSQDMAGQGLTDTQYF. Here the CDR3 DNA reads TGCGCCAGCAGCCAAGATATGGCCGGACAGGGGTTGACAGATACGCAGTATTTT.

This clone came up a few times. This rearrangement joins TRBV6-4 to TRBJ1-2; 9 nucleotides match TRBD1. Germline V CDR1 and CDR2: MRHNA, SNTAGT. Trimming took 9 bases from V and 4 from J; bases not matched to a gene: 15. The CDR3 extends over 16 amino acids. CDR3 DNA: TGTGCCAGGGAGAACAGGGGGCGGTCATATTGCTATGGCTACACCTTC. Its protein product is CARENRGRSYCYGYTF.

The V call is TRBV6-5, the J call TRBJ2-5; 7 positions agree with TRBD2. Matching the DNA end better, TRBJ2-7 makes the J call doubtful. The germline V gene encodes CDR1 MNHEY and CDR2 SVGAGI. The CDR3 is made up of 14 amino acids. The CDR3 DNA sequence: TGTGCCAGCAGTTACTCAGGCGGGAGCTCCGAGCAGTACTTC. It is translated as CASSYSGGSSEQYF.

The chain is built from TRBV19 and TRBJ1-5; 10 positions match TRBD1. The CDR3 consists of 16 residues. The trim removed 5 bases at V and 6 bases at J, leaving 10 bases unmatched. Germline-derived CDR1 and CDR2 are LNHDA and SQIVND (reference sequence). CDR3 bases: TGTGCCAGTAGTTTCTCGGACAGGGGGTATGCTCAGCCCCAGCATTTT. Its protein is CASSFSDRGYAQPQHF.

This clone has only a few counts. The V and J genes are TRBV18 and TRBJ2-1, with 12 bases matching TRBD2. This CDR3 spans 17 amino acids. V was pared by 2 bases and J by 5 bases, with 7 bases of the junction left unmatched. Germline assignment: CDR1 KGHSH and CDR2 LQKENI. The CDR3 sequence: CASSPRTSGISNNEQFF. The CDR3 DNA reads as TGTGCCAGCTCACCAAGGACTAGCGGGATTTCTAACAATGAGCAGTTCTTC.

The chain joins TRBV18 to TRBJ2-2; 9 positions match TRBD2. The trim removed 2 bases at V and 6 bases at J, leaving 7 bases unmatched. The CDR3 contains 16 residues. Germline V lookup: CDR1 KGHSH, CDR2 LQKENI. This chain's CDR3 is CASSPVRLAAPGELFF. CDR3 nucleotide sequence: TGTGCCAGCTCACCAGTTCGACTAGCGGCACCCGGGGAGCTGTTTTTT.